A selection of T cell receptor beta chains follows, all from one sample in a study of blood T cell repertoires in COVID-19. Method: immunoSEQ multiplex PCR; TCRdb's copy keeps in-frame clones and lacks some. Altogether fewer than 200,000 clones are present, 70% to 90% being singletons, with the ten largest covering roughly 1.1%. Sequencing was performed on peripheral blood. Receptor source: a man between 60 and 70 years old who had recovered from COVID-19. Each CDR3 is given with its conserved first and last residue. A D gene is named only where the DNA matches it firmly. Rows give clone size only sometimes, using once, few, many, or a class for an expanded clone.

cdr3_aa: CASSFLAGGQETQYF
cdr3_nt: TGTGCCAGTAGTTTCCTAGCGGGGGGGCAAGAGACCCAGTACTTC
clone_size: -
j_call: TRBJ2-5
v_call: TRBV19
d_call: TRBD2

cdr3_aa: CASSPGGSGELFF
cdr3_nt: TGTGCCAGCAGCCCCGGTGGTAGCGGGGAGCTGTTTTTT
clone_size: once
j_call: TRBJ2-2
v_call: TRBV6-6
d_call: -

cdr3_aa: CASSLEFRTRLASDTQYF
cdr3_nt: TGTGCCAGCAGCTTAGAATTTAGAACCCGACTAGCGTCAGATACGCAGTATTTT
clone_size: few
j_call: TRBJ2-3
v_call: TRBV7-2
d_call: TRBD2

cdr3_aa: CASSYPKLAGQETQYF
cdr3_nt: TGTGCCAGCAGTTACCCTAAACTAGCGGGGCAAGAGACCCAGTACTTC
clone_size: -
j_call: TRBJ2-5
v_call: TRBV6-2/TRBV6-3
d_call: TRBD2

cdr3_aa: CASSAGTGGVSGYTF
cdr3_nt: TGTGCCAGCAGCGCGGGGACAGGGGGCGTAAGTGGCTACACCTTC
clone_size: -
j_call: TRBJ1-2
v_call: TRBV9
d_call: TRBD1

cdr3_aa: CASSYQAGSTGELFF
cdr3_nt: TGCGCCAGCAGCTATCAGGCGGGGAGCACCGGGGAGCTGTTTTTT
clone_size: -
j_call: TRBJ2-2
v_call: TRBV5-1
d_call: -

cdr3_aa: CASSLNTGTDSPLHF
cdr3_nt: TGTGCCAGCAGCTTAAACACAGGGACCGATTCACCCCTCCACTTT
clone_size: -
j_call: TRBJ1-6
v_call: TRBV13
d_call: -

cdr3_aa: CASSLVGGEKLFF
cdr3_nt: TGTGCCAGCAGCTTAGTCGGGGGAGAAAAACTGTTTTTT
clone_size: -
j_call: TRBJ1-4
v_call: TRBV7-9
d_call: -

cdr3_aa: CASSSGTGGVEQYF
cdr3_nt: TGTGCCAGCAGTTCTGGGACAGGGGGCGTCGAGCAGTACTTC
clone_size: -
j_call: TRBJ2-7
v_call: TRBV6-5
d_call: TRBD1

cdr3_aa: CASSPGGDPQETQYF
cdr3_nt: TGTGCCAGCAGTCCGGGGGGGGACCCCCAAGAGACCCAGTACTTC
clone_size: -
j_call: TRBJ2-5
v_call: TRBV7-9
d_call: TRBD2

cdr3_aa: CAWSVLPRGRTMTEAFF
cdr3_nt: TGTGCCTGGAGTGTACTTCCAAGGGGCAGAACAATGACTGAAGCTTTCTTT
clone_size: -
j_call: TRBJ1-1
v_call: TRBV30
d_call: -

cdr3_aa: CASSALYGLETQYF
cdr3_nt: TGTGCCAGCAGTGCCTTGTACGGTTTAGAGACCCAGTACTTC
clone_size: -
j_call: TRBJ2-5
v_call: TRBV2
d_call: -

cdr3_aa: CASAVDYQGSGELFF
cdr3_nt: TGTGCCAGCGCGGTAGATTATCAGGGGTCCGGGGAGCTGTTTTTT
clone_size: -
j_call: TRBJ2-2
v_call: TRBV6-5
d_call: -

cdr3_aa: CASSAGYGFQETQYF
cdr3_nt: TGTGCCAGCAGCGCGGGATACGGCTTCCAAGAGACCCAGTACTTC
clone_size: -
j_call: TRBJ2-5
v_call: TRBV9
d_call: -

cdr3_aa: CSVKDGGKADTQYF
cdr3_nt: TGCAGCGTTAAGGACGGGGGGAAGGCAGATACGCAGTATTTT
clone_size: -
j_call: TRBJ2-3
v_call: TRBV29-1
d_call: TRBD2

cdr3_aa: CSGAWRDTQYF
cdr3_nt: TGCAGCGGGGCGTGGCGAGATACGCAGTATTTT
clone_size: -
j_call: TRBJ2-3
v_call: TRBV29-1
d_call: -

cdr3_aa: CASSPSLGTTLRPQHF
cdr3_nt: TGTGCCAGCAGCCCGTCGTTAGGCACTACTCTCAGGCCCCAGCATTTT
clone_size: -
j_call: TRBJ1-5
v_call: TRBV7-2
d_call: -

cdr3_aa: CASSPGQGRYGYTF
cdr3_nt: TGTGCCAGCAGTCCCGGACAGGGGCGCTATGGCTACACCTTC
clone_size: -
j_call: TRBJ1-2
v_call: TRBV28
d_call: TRBD1

cdr3_aa: CATTSGGEDEAFF
cdr3_nt: TGTGCCACCACTTCGGGTGGGGAGGATGAAGCTTTCTTT
clone_size: -
j_call: TRBJ1-1
v_call: TRBV24-1
d_call: -

cdr3_aa: CASSQFASTITEAFF
cdr3_nt: TGTGCCAGCAGCCAATTCGCGTCCACGATCACTGAAGCTTTCTTT
clone_size: few
j_call: TRBJ1-1
v_call: TRBV3-1/TRBV3-2
d_call: -

cdr3_aa: CASSSRGGAAINYGYTF
cdr3_nt: TGTGCCAGCAGCTCCCGCGGGGGGGCAGCTATTAACTATGGCTACACCTTC
clone_size: -
j_call: TRBJ1-2
v_call: TRBV5-4
d_call: -

cdr3_aa: CASSLIQTGELFF
cdr3_nt: TGTGCCAGCAGCTTAATACAGACCGGGGAGCTGTTTTTT
clone_size: -
j_call: TRBJ2-2
v_call: TRBV7-3
d_call: -

cdr3_aa: CASSLGLAGAQETQYF
cdr3_nt: TGTGCTAGCAGCTTAGGCCTAGCGGGGGCCCAAGAGACCCAGTACTTC
clone_size: once
j_call: TRBJ2-5
v_call: TRBV7-7
d_call: TRBD2